The 20 T cell receptor beta chains presented below share a single source sample, sequenced in a study of T-cell reconstitution after alpha-beta-depleted transplantation in children. Unique molecular identifiers were incorporated during preparation of the TCRbeta library. TCRdb re-called the PCR reads with MiXCR, one entry per CDR3 protein. The sample includes approximately 500,000 distinct CDR3 sequences, about 11% seen only once; the top ten take 2%. This sample comprised PBMCs, obtained before TCRalphabeta/CD19-depleted stem cell transplant. The receptors were sampled from a child aged 2-15 years with inherited bone marrow failure, due to receive a stem cell transplant.

This clonotype was seen at least ten times. CDR3 sequence reads: CASRGPANYGYTF. CDR3 in DNA: TGTGCCAGCAGGGGTCCCGCTAACTATGGCTACACCTTC. The chain recombines TRBV6-5 with TRBJ1-2; no clear D gene. Germline V CDR1 and CDR2: MNHEY, SVGAGI. Trimming removed 6 bases at V and 0 bases at J, with 8 bases between. The CDR3 has 13 amino acids.

Concerning this clonotype itself: One junction end does not reproduce the germline sequence, and a read error may be involved. This chain connects TRBV20-1 to TRBJ1-3, with D maybe TRBD1 (5 bases). CDR1 and CDR2 from the germline V gene are DFQATT and SNEGSKA (reference sequence). The CDR3 runs to 17 residues. The CDR3 nucleotides read TGCTGTGCTAGAGATTTGGGGGGTAACATATTTGGAAACACCATATATTTT. Amino acids: CCARDLGGNIFGNTIYF.

In its sample, this clonotype was seen a few times. This chain joins TRBV20-1 and TRBJ2-7; D is undetermined. V gave up 6 bases and J gave up 2 bases, with 14 bases separating them. Germline V gives CDR1 DFQATT, CDR2 SNEGSKA (reference sequence). There are 13 residues in the CDR3. CDR3 bases: TGCAGTGCCTACCTAGATATTACCTACGAGCAGTACTTC. Its protein product is CSAYLDITYEQYF.

Ten or more counts support this clonotype. At one of its ends the junction is not consistent with the germline gene, which may arise from a read error. This chain connects TRBV27 to TRBJ2-1, with no clear D. The CDR3 has 11 residues. The germline V gene has CDR1 MNHEY and CDR2 SMNVEV (reference sequence). The CDR3 region has the DNA TGTGCCAGCAGTTTAGGGTATGAGCATTTCTTC. Its protein is CASSLGYEHFF.

CDR3: CASSTLDSTTDTQYF. CDR3 bases: TGCGCCAGCAGCACCTTGGACAGCACCACAGATACGCAGTATTTT. V usage is TRBV5-1 and J usage is TRBJ2-3; tentative D call: TRBD1 (6 bases). CDR1 and CDR2 (germline): SGHRS, YFSETQ. V was pared by 4 bases and J by 2 bases, with 14 bases between. The CDR3 totals 15 residues.

This clonotype has more than one count but fewer than ten. An end of the junction differs from the germline gene, which may be a read error. The V call is TRBV29-1, the J call TRBJ2-1; the D gene is possibly TRBD2 (5 bases). The CDR3 runs 10 residues. Looked up from germline, CDR1 is SQVTM and CDR2 is ANQGSEA. CDR3 coding DNA: TGCAGCGTCCCCGGGAATGAACAGTTCTTC. Its translation: CSVPGNEQFF.

This clonotype has at least ten counts. The rearrangement links TRBV29-1 to TRBJ2-5, with 8 bases lining up with TRBD1. CDR1 and CDR2 from the germline V gene are SQVTM and ANQGSEA. This CDR3 has 13 residues. With 4 bases clipped from V and 5 bases from J, the junction kept 6 bases outside the gene matches. DNA for the CDR3: TGCAGCGTTGGGACAGGGAGTATGGAGACCCAGTACTTC. This codes for CSVGTGSMETQYF.

The gene calls are TRBV7-2 and TRBJ2-5, with no clear D. Between the trimmed V and J ends, which lost 5 bases and 1 base, there was a span of 11 bases. In germline, CDR1 is SGHTA, CDR2 FQGNSA. This CDR3 is 14 amino acids long. The chain's CDR3 is CASSLRAPQETQYF. CDR3 DNA: TGTGCCAGCAGCCTACGGGCCCCCCAAGAGACCCAGTACTTC.

This clonotype was seen repeatedly, ten times or more. This sequence joins TRBV15 and TRBJ2-5; 8 bases line up with TRBD2. This CDR3 has 13 amino acids. From germline, CDR1 is LNHNV and CDR2 YYDKDF (reference sequence). V was pared by 8 bases and J by 4 bases, with 6 bases of the junction left unmatched. CDR3 coding DNA: TGTGCCACCGCCAGCCGGGGGGGAGAGACCCAGTACTTC. Translated, it gives CATASRGGETQYF. The full variable domain, rest sourced from reference TRBV15 and TRBJ2-5, is DAMVIQNPRYQVTQFGKPVTLSCSQTLNHNVMYWYQQKSSQAPKLLFHYYDKDFNNEADTPDNFQSRRPNTSFCFLDIRSPGLGDTAMYLCATASRGGETQYFGPGTRLLVL.

In its sample, this clonotype was seen a few times. This sequence joins TRBV12-3 or TRBV12-4 and TRBJ2-2; 8 nucleotides line up with TRBD1. CDR3 length equals 17 residues. The V gene end was trimmed by 2 bases and the J gene end by 4 bases; junction bases not matched to a gene: 9. The CDR3 nucleotides read TGTGCCAGCAGTTTACCACTGGCAGGGGGCGGCACCGGGGAGCTGTTTTTT. This encodes CASSLPLAGGGTGELFF.

This clonotype was recorded at least ten times. The rearrangement joins TRBV6-5 to TRBJ2-1; TRBD2 matches 8 bases. V was clipped by 2 bases and J by 0 bases; unmatched bases: 6. The CDR3 has 17 amino acids. Germline loops: CDR1 MNHEY, CDR2 SVGAGI. CDR3 in DNA: TGTGCCAGCAGTTACCCCTCGAGCGGGGGCTCCTACAATGAGCAGTTCTTC. This translates into CASSYPSSGGSYNEQFF.

This clonotype was picked up many times. The chain has TRBV6-2 or TRBV6-3 and TRBJ1-1; 7 bases line up with TRBD1. From germline, CDR1 is MNHEY and CDR2 SVGEGT. The J segment lost 4 bases and the V segment lost 5 bases, leaving 7 bases of the junction unmatched. The CDR3 extends over 14 amino acids. CDR3 loop: CASSRQGSGTEAFF. In DNA form, the CDR3 reads TGTGCCAGCAGTAGACAGGGCTCCGGCACTGAAGCTTTCTTT.

This clonotype was observed at least ten times. The chain links TRBV5-1 to TRBJ2-2; D call uncertain. Trimming left V 4 bases short and J 8 bases short, with 15 bases between. CDR1 SGHRS and CDR2 YFSETQ come from the germline V gene. The CDR3 length is 14 residues. CDR3 DNA: TGCGCCAGCAGCCCCGGCCCAGATGAGGGGGAGCTGTTTTTT. Its translation is CASSPGPDEGELFF.

This clonotype was found many times. The chain uses TRBV9 and TRBJ2-1; a weak D match, TRBD2 (7 bases). CDR3 length equals 15 residues. The V gene lost 1 base and the J gene lost 4 bases, with 12 bases spanning the gap. CDR1 SGDLS and CDR2 YYNGEE come from the germline V gene. For the CDR3, the DNA is TGTGCCAGCAGCGTAACCGCGGGGGCTTACAATGAGCAGTTCTTC. This codes for CASSVTAGAYNEQFF. Full variable domain (outside the CDR3, taken from reference TRBV9 and TRBJ2-1): DSGVTQTPKHLITATGQRVTLRCSPRSGDLSVYWYQQSLDQGLQFLIQYYNGEERAKGNILERFSAQQFPDLHSELNLSSLELGDSALYFCASSVTAGAYNEQFFGPGTRLTVL.

The chain has TRBV18 and TRBJ2-1; 7 bases are a match to TRBD1. CDR1 and CDR2 (germline): KGHSH, LQKENI. V was pared by 3 bases and J by 10 bases, with 3 bases of the junction left unmatched. CDR3 length: 12 residues. The CDR3 reads CASSPGTVEQFF. In nucleotides, the CDR3 is TGTGCCAGCTCACCGGGGACAGTGGAGCAGTTCTTC.

In this sample, this clonotype turned up many times. This chain links TRBV4-2 with TRBJ1-1; unclear D gene. The germline V gene has CDR1 LGHNA and CDR2 YNFKEQ. This CDR3 is built from 13 residues. The germline V and J ends were trimmed by 4 bases and 4 bases, with 10 bases remaining between them. CDR3 nucleotide sequence: TGTGCCAGCAGCCGTGGCGCCGGCACTGAAGCTTTCTTT. Translating it yields CASSRGAGTEAFF.

At least ten counts were recorded for this clonotype. The rearrangement uses TRBV7-9 and TRBJ2-7; D possibly corresponds to TRBD2 (6 bases). Trimming removed 4 bases at V and 3 bases at J, with 13 bases between. The CDR3 length is 14 residues. CDR1 and CDR2 from the germline V gene are SEHNR and FQNEAQ (reference sequence). The CDR3 DNA follows: TGTGCCAGCAGCTCCCGGGCGGGAAGCTACGAGCAGTACTTC. This gives the protein CASSSRAGSYEQYF.

This clonotype occurred many times. The chain carries TRBV27 and TRBJ2-7; 10 nucleotides line up with TRBD2. The V gene's germline CDR1 is MNHEY and CDR2 SMNVEV (reference sequence). The V segment lost 4 bases and the J segment 4 bases; nucleotides outside the gene matches: 4. The CDR3 is 14 amino acids. The CDR3 is CASSSGTSAYEQYF. Here the CDR3 DNA reads TGTGCCAGCAGTTCCGGGACTAGCGCTTACGAGCAGTACTTC.

This clonotype came up many times. This chain connects TRBV27 to TRBJ2-3; D call uncertain. The CDR3 sequence is 13 residues long. Germline V gene lookup returns CDR1 MNHEY and CDR2 SMNVEV (reference sequence). V was shortened by 3 bases and J by 4 bases, with 8 bases between the two germline ends. CDR3 amino acids: CASSFWNADTQYF. As DNA, the CDR3 is TGTGCCAGCAGTTTTTGGAATGCAGATACGCAGTATTTT.

This clonotype has at least ten counts. The V and J genes are TRBV7-8 and TRBJ2-2, with 10 nucleotides matching TRBD2. V lost 5 bases, J lost 2 bases, and 5 bases stayed unmatched. This CDR3 is built from 16 residues. Germline V CDR1 and CDR2: SGHVS, FQNEAQ. The CDR3: CASSRRTSGNTGELFF. The DNA of the CDR3 is TGTGCCAGCAGCCGGCGGACTAGCGGAAACACCGGGGAGCTGTTTTTT.